This T cell receptor beta chain was sequenced in a study of cytomegalovirus exposure and HLA in healthy donors. This table comes from immunoSEQ multiplex PCR, and its TCRdb copy is limited to in-frame clones, with some not included. The sample holds hundreds of thousands of clones, 70% to 90% seen once. The CDR3 runs 17 residues. From germline, CDR1 is SGDLS and CDR2 YYNGEE. After removal of 0 bases from V and 2 bases from J, the junction contained 9 bases not matched to a gene. This TCR derives from a woman in her late teens or twenties in good health and CMV-seronegative. The rearrangement joins TRBV9 to TRBJ2-3; 7 bases fit TRBD2. Sequenced: PBMCs. DNA for the CDR3: TGTGCCAGCAGCGTAGATCCAGCGGGGTTAATCACAGATACGCAGTATTTT. This gives the protein CASSVDPAGLITDTQYF.